The 9 T cell receptor beta chains listed next were all sequenced from one sample in a study of T cell repertoires in cytomegalovirus infection. Each CDR3 protein is one row after TCRdb ran MiXCR on the reads. The table lists about 890,000 distinct CDR3 sequences, roughly 30% of them singletons. These receptors have no identified antigens. Material: cultured CD8+ T cells from PBMCs, obtained from culture after CMV antigen stimulation. These receptors originate from a human donor in good health (CMV status not recorded). Some clones in this sample may be carry-over from other donors' samples.

This clonotype was seen repeatedly, ten times or more. The chain is built from TRBV6-6 and TRBJ1-1; D not resolved. CDR1 and CDR2 from the germline V gene are MNHNY and SVGAGI (reference sequence). Trimming removed 7 bases at V and 5 bases at J, with 5 bases between. The CDR3 runs 10 residues. The chain's CDR3 is CASIGTEAFF. CDR3 DNA sequence: TGTGCCAGCATTGGAACTGAAGCTTTCTTT.

The table lists this clonotype with many counts. The V gene is TRBV7-2, the J gene TRBJ2-1; TRBD2 agrees at 14 bases. After removal of 5 bases from V and 7 bases from J, the junction contained 7 bases not matched to a gene. The CDR3 runs to 16 residues. Per germline, CDR1 SGHTA and CDR2 FQGNSA. DNA for the CDR3: TGTGCCAGCAGCCCCAGACTAGCGGGGGGGGCGAATGAGCAGTTCTTC. Amino acid sequence: CASSPRLAGGANEQFF.

The rearrangement joins TRBV20-1 to TRBJ1-2, with D tentatively TRBD1 (5 bases). The germline gives CDR1 DFQATT, CDR2 SNEGSKA (reference sequence). This CDR3 is 15 amino acids long. V was pared by 0 bases and J by 3 bases, with 14 bases between. CDR3 DNA sequence: TGCAGTGCTAGAGATCGGCAGGGAGTTTACTATGGCTACACCTTC. As protein: CSARDRQGVYYGYTF.

This clonotype was seen a handful of times. J is TRBJ2-3 and V is TRBV12-3 or TRBV12-4; TRBD1 is a possible D gene (6 bases). The CDR3 has 14 residues. Trimming took 7 bases from V and 3 from J, leaving 14 bases between them. The CDR3 sequence is CASTTGVVTDTQYF. Here the CDR3 DNA reads TGTGCCAGCACGACAGGAGTAGTAACAGATACGCAGTATTTT.

This clonotype was seen ten or more times. The gene calls are TRBV7-6 and TRBJ2-1; D is perhaps TRBD2 (6 bases). The CDR3 has 17 amino acids. CDR1 SGHVS and CDR2 FNYEAQ come from the germline V gene. V lost 5 bases and J lost 0, with 17 bases in between. CDR3 protein: CASSPRSAGSSYNEQFF. The CDR3 region has the DNA TGTGCCAGCAGCCCACGCTCGGCGGGGAGCTCCTACAATGAGCAGTTCTTC.

The V gene is TRBV5-6, the J gene TRBJ2-7, with D perhaps matching TRBD1 (6 bases). Trimming took off 1 base at V and 0 bases at J, with 8 bases between the two ends. This CDR3 is 14 amino acids long. Germline assignment: CDR1 SGHDT and CDR2 YYEEEE. CDR3 in DNA: TGTGCCAGCAGCTTGACAGGGCGCTCCTACGAGCAGTACTTC. Residues: CASSLTGRSYEQYF.

This clonotype has only a few counts. The chain is built from TRBV6-5 and TRBJ2-1; D is possibly TRBD1 (7 bases). The germline V and J ends were trimmed by 0 bases and 4 bases, with 10 bases remaining between them. CDR1 and CDR2 (germline): MNHEY, SVGAGI. This CDR3 spans 15 amino acids. The CDR3 sequence is CASSYSQGGYNEQFF. CDR3 nucleotide sequence: TGTGCCAGCAGTTACTCGCAGGGGGGATACAATGAGCAGTTCTTC.

This clonotype was found many times. The DNA for the CDR3 is TGTGCCAGCAGCTTAGAGGTGTACTACGAGCAGTACGTC. Its protein product is CASSLEVYYEQYV. The chain has TRBV7-8 and TRBJ2-7; no clear D gene. From germline, CDR1 is SGHVS and CDR2 FQNEAQ. The CDR3 runs 13 residues. V gave up 1 base and J gave up 3 bases, with 7 bases separating them.

V and J are TRBV20-1 and TRBJ2-7; 15 bases align to TRBD2. V shed 6 bases, J shed 5 bases, and the junction held 11 bases outside the gene matches. Germline V gene sequence: CDR1 DFQATT, CDR2 SNEGSKA (reference sequence). The CDR3 totals 16 residues. The CDR3 sequence: CSANPGLAGGPDEQYV. The CDR3 coding sequence is TGCAGTGCGAACCCCGGACTAGCGGGGGGGCCGGACGAGCAGTACGTC.